This T cell receptor (beta chain) stems from a study of Tregs in tolerant kidney transplant recipients. At least ten counts were recorded for this clone. Thawed PBMCs were FACS-sorted into unstimulated CD4+CD25+CD127- regulatory T cells, CD4+CD25- non-regulatory cells, CD4 and CD8 cells. Sequencing used immunoSEQ multiplex PCR; TCRdb keeps in-frame clones, though not all of them. The table shows over 50,000 clones, with about 83% occurring only once. Germline CDR1 and CDR2: SGHAT and FQNNGV. V dropped 3 bases and J dropped 0 bases, with 11 bases sitting between them. CDR3 length: 15 amino acids. The clonotype originates from a human donor in good health. Sequencing used CD4+ T cells from blood. The rearrangement uses TRBV11-2 and TRBJ1-1; tentatively, D is TRBD1 (6 bases). CDR3 sequence reads: CASSFRGQLNTEAFF. In nucleotides, the CDR3 is TGTGCCAGCAGCTTCCGTGGACAGCTGAACACTGAAGCTTTCTTT.